The entry below gives a single T cell receptor (beta chain) sequence along with its context. Its antigen is undetermined. The data were obtained in a study of T cell responses to AZD1222 COVID-19 vaccine. Points from the study as a whole: The sample set comprised mostly white British donors with more females, and clonal diversity was possibly underestimated. Mapped onto spike, vaccine-associated CD4 TCRs spanned it and were dominant at 160-218 and 743-854.

The ends were cut back, 6 bases at V and 3 bases at J, with 8 bases in the middle. This CDR3 region has 13 residues. CDR1 is SNHLY and CDR2 is FYNNEI in the germline V gene. Sequenced by immunoSEQ multiplex PCR; TCRdb stores in-frame clones only, minus some. The data show 120,000 to 150,000 clones, about 91% seen once. The clonotype was recovered from an adult in good health. This chain links TRBV2 with TRBJ2-2, with D unclear. Sequenced here: peripheral blood, sampled on day 0 of AZD1222 vaccination. The CDR3 DNA reads as TGTGCCAGCAGGGGCAGTTACACCGGGGAGCTGTTTTTT. Its protein is CASRGSYTGELFF.